This T cell receptor (beta chain) was sequenced in a study of cytomegalovirus exposure and HLA in healthy donors listed by TCRdb under 2017. Regarding the study in general: An earlier analysis of approximately 550 of the donors reported 276 Gb of sequence data and some 120 million unique TCR beta sequences from about 179 million T cells. About 330 gigabases of sequencing data and around 80 million unique TCR sequences made up an early release that covered 640 HLA-typed donors. Of the roughly 400 genotyped donors, 75% to 85% were placed in the genetic ancestry cluster associated with self-reported Caucasian donors. The study aimed to test whether signatures of past pathogen exposure could be identified by cataloging public T cell receptors. The study profiled the T cell repertoires of under 700 subjects by immunosequencing and related them to cytomegalovirus serostatus. A separate validation cohort of over a hundred different subjects was used in addition to the approximately 610-subject first cohort. High-throughput TCR immunosequencing, statistical association of individual TCRs with disease status, and machine learning were combined to predict cytomegalovirus infection status. A later analysis re-examined previously published TCR beta repertoires from 500 to 700 donors and added high-resolution HLA genotyping to investigate patterns of TCR occurrence. In the later analysis, no new phenotypic data were used to find candidate immune exposures; instead, reliance was placed on TCR beta sequences and their occurrence across donors. An earlier analysis of fewer than 700 of the donors applied high-throughput TCR beta sequencing to assess whether each TCR beta V gene segment acted as functional or pseudogenic. Alongside the repertoire data, information on donor age, sex, ethnicity and CMV serostatus was compiled. A later genetic analysis used genome-wide SNP genotypes for about 65% of the roughly 670 donors, treating that subset as a discovery cohort. Every repertoire in the discovery cohort had been generated on one and the same sequencing platform. Both class I and class II loci were covered by HLA typing, at four-digit resolution. The number of donors typed differed by locus, with about 629-640 for A, B, C, DRB1 and DQB1, more than 500 for DQA1, 606 for DPA1, and about 450 for DPB1. A handful of DR-DQ haplotypes were handled as single units for association and clustering because linkage in the cohort was strong. Among some 410 genotyped donors of the cohort, an average of around 220,000 unique TCR beta nucleotide sequences was sequenced per donor, of which 15% to 20% were non-productive.

Spanning cysteine to phenylalanine, the CDR3 consists of 14 amino acids. Just the 42-base CDR3 DNA is kept, in frame starting at base 1. V trim: 4 bases; J trim: 2 bases; unmatched bases: 3. From the germline V gene (reference sequence), CDR1 is LNHDA and CDR2 is SQIVND. The protocol used for the library was the immunoSEQ multiplex PCR assay. A mixture of 60 forward primers for TCR Vbeta segments and 13 reverse primers for TCR Jbeta segments was used in the multiplex PCR. Amplification of the CDR3 region of rearranged TCR beta genes was performed with a multiplex PCR assay on genomic DNA. The amplified TCR beta libraries were sequenced on the Illumina HiSeq System as 87-base-pair reads. For the original study's pipeline: A later analysis tallied roughly 76 million unique TCR beta chains across the 550 to 850 repertoires, and around 9.9 million of those chains were shared by two or more donors. Raw reads were error-corrected and collapsed into unique sequences by a nearest-neighbor algorithm in which closely related sequences were merged to remove PCR and sequencing errors. To assign V, D and J gene segments, CDR3 sequences were aligned to IMGT reference sequences. Each retained sequence needed at least a six-nucleotide match to both a V gene segment and a J gene segment. A rearrangement was called productive if the CDR3 had no stop codons and remained in frame with V and J, and every other rearrangement was called non-productive. CDR3 was defined according to IMGT convention as the region running from the second conserved V-encoded cysteine to the conserved J-encoded phenylalanine. In an earlier analysis of approximately 590 of the donors, sequences lacking an unambiguous match to a single V gene segment were excluded. In an earlier analysis of several hundred of the donors, V segments were called functional above 56.7% productive rearrangements and were called segregating when the between-donor standard deviation exceeded 5%. A statistical classification framework was built for diagnosing cytomegalovirus status from the catalog of TCR beta chain sequences. In a later analysis, V and J genes were assigned by comparing TCR nucleotide sequences against IMGT/GENE-DB human TR gene sequences. A later analysis assigned CDR3 sequences and most-parsimonious VDJ recombination scenarios with the TCRdist pipeline. In a later analysis, every TCR beta chain was defined by the combination of its CDR3 amino acid sequence and its V-gene family, and reads without a unique V-gene family were dropped. In a later analysis, around 600 highly shared, low-generation-probability nucleotide sequences were removed to address suspected cross-contamination and a sequencing artifact. In a later analysis, a clonal expansion index for each public chain was calculated from normalized within-repertoire ranks of inferred template counts. In a later analysis, generation probabilities were computed using a VDJ recombination model fitted to out-of-frame rearrangements, and the results were checked against IGoR. Hypergeometric tests were used in a later analysis to score TCR-TCR, TCR-HLA and TCR-CMV co-occurrence, with a repertoire-size bias correction applied to the TCR pairs. A later analysis estimated false discovery rates by permuting HLA or CMV assignments 20 times. A later analysis grouped co-occurring TCRs with DBSCAN, adding TCRdist sequence similarity when clustering within HLA-allele-positive subsets. Repertoires with fewer than 30,000 or more than 120,000 public chains, plus five repertoires with anomalous nucleotide sharing, were excluded from co-occurrence clustering. TCRdb retrieved this table from immuneACCESS and kept in-frame rearrangements only. Not all clones are present; in checked studies, unresolved V genes account for under half, and no reason is known for the remainder. The V and J calls and clone size are taken from that table; D and trimming were inferred from the DNA. In all, the sample holds around 150,000 clones, and around 80% of those were seen once. 4.9% of the sample is taken by the ten largest.

Points the paper makes about the study in general: In a later genetic analysis, a missense DCLRE1C variant was associated with V-gene and J-gene trimming of TCR beta chains, and the association was replicated in an independent cohort. In vitro tests confirmed that a few of the cytomegalovirus-associated TCR beta chains recognize cytomegalovirus antigens. In an earlier analysis of under 600 of the donors, most TCR beta V segments were observed in productive rearrangements about 90% or about 30% of the time, broadly matching IMGT annotations. A cluster of highly shared sequence variants was judged likely to represent a technical artifact of the sequencing pipeline. In a later analysis, 16,951 TCR beta sequences were associated with specific HLA alleles at a false discovery rate of 0.05. In a later analysis, HLA-associated TCR beta chains showed more clonal expansion and lower generation probabilities than non-associated chains that were equally common. A later analysis reported that several top co-occurrence clusters appeared linked to parvovirus B19, influenza, CMV and Epstein-Barr virus. In a later analysis, the rate of TCR association differed among HLA loci, with DRB1 alleles having the most associated TCRs and HLA-C alleles having the fewest. The cohort was sequenced for TCR beta chains only, and without alpha or paired-chain data the features that could be detected were limited. Roughly uniform sequencing depth across donors was assumed in presence/absence analyses, although this assumption may not hold. Because some donors lacked HLA typing at each locus, the association tests relied only on the typed subset. A further reported finding was that TCR beta sequences accurately predicted the HLA-A and HLA-B alleles for most subjects in the first cohort. Because the 87-base-pair reads could not distinguish some IMGT-functional V segments, including TRBV6-2 and TRBV6-3, those segments were excluded. Compared with the approximately 670-donor mean, donors in an Asian-associated ancestry cluster had fewer N-insertions in productive TCRs, according to a later genetic analysis. Linkage disequilibrium might explain the correlated functional status among segregating V segments, but an unknown experimental factor could not be ruled out. While some public TCRs were present in many individuals, most TCR sequences turned up only very rarely across donors. The study gave a list of about 150 TCR beta chains associated with cytomegalovirus. In a later analysis, most CMV-associated TCR beta chains were found to appear HLA-restricted, with HLA associations seemingly driven largely by CMV exposure. The only immune exposure information available for the cohort was CMV serostatus. Because counts were too low, 15 to 20 rarely observed V segments, including chromosome 9 orphons, were left out of the earlier analysis of 500 to 650 of the donors. When HLA alleles, especially DR and DQ, strongly co-occurred, attributing TCR associations to individual alleles was difficult. The authors suggested that the approach could potentially be extended to other disease states and immunological phenotypes. The classifier was reported to diagnose cytomegalovirus status with high specificity and sensitivity in both the original cohort and the validation cohort.

This clone showed up just a few times. Its binding antigen is unknown. Base qualities are not provided; no much larger clone lies one nucleotide away. The cohort was made up of roughly 670 healthy bone marrow donors. At the time of sampling, all cohort members were nominally healthy, though unrecorded immune exposures were likely present. The donor tested CMV seronegative, placing the donor among the 350 to 400 seronegative members of the cohort. A peripheral blood sample was provided by each donor, and peripheral blood mononuclear cells were used for TCR beta sequencing. The Qiagen DNeasy Blood Extraction Kit was used to extract genomic DNA from the blood cell samples.

This receptor was identified in a male donor in good health and CMV-seronegative. The rearranged chain carries TRBV19 and TRBJ2-7; a stretch of 9 junction bases matches TRBD1. The material sequenced was PBMCs. CDR3 reads: CASSTTGGTYEQYF. The nucleotide sequence is given as TGTGCCAGTAGTACGACAGGGGGAACCTACGAGCAGTACTTC.